This is a list of T cell receptor beta chains from one sample in a study of cytomegalovirus exposure and HLA in healthy donors. Generated by immunoSEQ multiplex PCR, the TCRdb table keeps only in-frame clones and is missing some. The sample includes roughly 99,000 clones, 60% to 75% of them seen just once. The sample comprised PBMCs. These TCRs come from a man aged 30-40 years in good health and CMV-seronegative. Each CDR3 is given with its conserved first and last residue. The order of the fields is clone size, V gene, D gene, J gene, CDR3 protein, CDR3 DNA. A D gene is named only where the DNA matches it firmly. Clone size appears in some rows only: once, few, many, or a class for an expanded clone.

size: -; V: TRBV5-6; D: -; J: TRBJ2-6; CDR3: CASSLVIGQPLSGANVLTF; DNA: TGTGCCAGCAGCTTGGTAATTGGACAACCCCTCTCTGGGGCCAACGTCCTGACTTTC
size: -; V: TRBV5-1; D: TRBD2; J: TRBJ2-1; CDR3: CASSFVDTSGRPEYNEQFF; DNA: TGCGCCAGCAGCTTCGTCGATACTAGCGGGAGGCCCGAGTACAATGAGCAGTTCTTC
size: -; V: TRBV4-1; D: TRBD2; J: TRBJ2-2; CDR3: CASRRTSGPNTGELFF; DNA: TGCGCCAGCCGACGTACTAGCGGGCCGAACACCGGGGAGCTGTTTTTT
size: -; V: TRBV10-3; D: TRBD1; J: TRBJ2-5; CDR3: CAISKDRSGTGGKGTSAETQYF; DNA: TGTGCCATCAGTAAAGATCGATCCGGGACAGGGGGCAAGGGGACTAGTGCGGAGACCCAGTACTTC
size: -; V: TRBV6-9; D: TRBD1; J: TRBJ2-5; CDR3: CASSQGDHRVSETQYF; DNA: TGTGCCAGCAGTCAGGGGGATCACAGGGTCTCGGAGACCCAGTACTTC
size: once; V: TRBV19; D: -; J: TRBJ2-7; CDR3: CASSISTGELYEQCF; DNA: TGTGCCAGTAGTATCTCGACGGGAGAACTCTACGAGCAGTGCTTC
size: -; V: TRBV10-3; D: -; J: TRBJ1-6; CDR3: CAISESLAYNSPLHF; DNA: TGTGCCATCAGTGAGTCGCTAGCTTATAATTCACCCCTCCACTTT
size: -; V: TRBV9; D: TRBD2; J: TRBJ2-1; CDR3: CASSQGTSGGLGKFF; DNA: TGTGCCAGCAGCCAAGGGACTAGCGGGGGTCTGGGGAAGTTCTTC
size: -; V: TRBV28; D: -; J: TRBJ1-5; CDR3: CASSSGLPTPTQHF; DNA: TGTGCCAGCAGTTCAGGTCTCCCCACACCAACCCAGCATTTT
size: -; V: TRBV28; D: TRBD2; J: TRBJ2-5; CDR3: CASSTRERGKAQYF; DNA: TGTGCCAGCAGTACCAGGGAGCGGGGTAAGGCCCAGTACTTC
size: -; V: TRBV19; D: -; J: TRBJ2-2; CDR3: CASTSPGRGGPNTGELFF; DNA: TGTGCCAGTACCTCCCCGGGGAGGGGGGGGCCGAACACCGGGGAGCTGTTTTTT
size: -; V: TRBV27; D: TRBD1; J: TRBJ1-1; CDR3: CASSLEGAQHSNTEAFF; DNA: TGTGCCAGCAGTTTGGAGGGGGCCCAACACTCGAACACTGAAGCTTTCTTT
size: -; V: TRBV5-4; D: TRBD2; J: TRBJ2-1; CDR3: CASSLGGGSGYNEQFF; DNA: TGTGCCAGCAGCTTGGGGGGCGGGAGTGGGTACAATGAGCAGTTCTTC
size: once; V: TRBV27; D: TRBD2; J: TRBJ2-2; CDR3: CASSFYFTSGNTGELFF; DNA: TGTGCCAGCAGTTTCTACTTCACTAGCGGAAACACCGGGGAGCTGTTTTTT
size: -; V: TRBV27; D: -; J: TRBJ2-2; CDR3: CASSLVQGNTGELFF; DNA: TGTGCCAGCAGTTTAGTACAGGGGAACACCGGGGAGCTGTTTTTT
size: -; V: TRBV30; D: -; J: TRBJ2-7; CDR3: CAWSVGGAYEQYF; DNA: TGTGCCTGGAGTGTAGGCGGAGCCTACGAGCAGTACTTC
size: -; V: TRBV6-5; D: TRBD2; J: TRBJ2-1; CDR3: CASMGRGEQFF; DNA: TGTGCCAGCATGGGGAGGGGTGAGCAGTTCTTC
size: -; V: TRBV2; D: TRBD1; J: TRBJ1-5; CDR3: CASSKDRTTNQPQHF; DNA: TGTGCCAGCAGCAAGGACAGGACTACCAATCAGCCCCAGCATTTT
size: -; V: TRBV30; D: -; J: TRBJ2-1; CDR3: CAWSTGWNEQFF; DNA: TGTGCCTGGAGTACCGGGTGGAATGAGCAGTTCTTC
size: -; V: TRBV5-1; D: -; J: TRBJ2-3; CDR3: CASRPTASTDTQYF; DNA: TGCGCCAGCAGACCGACAGCTAGCACAGATACGCAGTATTTT
size: few; V: TRBV6-5; D: TRBD1; J: TRBJ1-1; CDR3: CASSYYEGAHTEAFF; DNA: TGTGCCAGCAGTTACTACGAGGGGGCCCACACTGAAGCTTTCTTT
size: -; V: TRBV27; D: TRBD1; J: TRBJ2-7; CDR3: CASSFSRDRGYEQYF; DNA: TGTGCCAGCAGTTTCAGCCGGGACAGGGGCTACGAGCAGTACTTC
size: -; V: TRBV7-3; D: -; J: TRBJ2-5; CDR3: CASSLTRYETQYF; DNA: TGTGCCAGCAGCTTAACGAGATACGAGACCCAGTACTTC
size: -; V: TRBV4-1; D: TRBD2; J: TRBJ2-3; CDR3: CASSQLAGEETDTQYF; DNA: TGCGCCAGCAGCCAACTAGCGGGGGAAGAAACAGATACGCAGTATTTT
size: -; V: TRBV19; D: -; J: TRBJ2-4; CDR3: CASAPGLKNIQYF; DNA: TGTGCCAGTGCGCCGGGACTGAAAAACATTCAGTACTTC
size: -; V: TRBV15; D: -; J: TRBJ2-1; CDR3: CATSRGGVQFF; DNA: TGTGCCACCAGCAGAGGAGGAGTCCAGTTCTTC
size: -; V: TRBV27; D: TRBD1; J: TRBJ2-6; CDR3: CASSSDRSTSGANVLTF; DNA: TGTGCCAGCAGTTCGGACAGGTCGACCTCTGGGGCCAACGTCCTGACTTTC
size: -; V: TRBV9; D: -; J: TRBJ2-2; CDR3: CASSVAGGPGELFF; DNA: TGTGCCAGCAGCGTAGCCGGGGGTCCCGGGGAGCTGTTTTTT
size: -; V: TRBV15; D: TRBD2; J: TRBJ2-7; CDR3: CATSRGTKTYEQYF; DNA: TGTGCCACCAGCCGTGGGACTAAAACCTACGAGCAGTACTTC
size: -; V: TRBV28; D: -; J: TRBJ1-2; CDR3: CASSLPGLLNYGYTF; DNA: TGTGCCAGCAGTTTACCGGGACTGCTAAACTATGGCTACACCTTC
size: -; V: TRBV5-1; D: TRBD1; J: TRBJ2-3; CDR3: CASSFGTASTDTQYF; DNA: TGCGCCAGCAGCTTCGGGACAGCTAGCACAGATACGCAGTATTTT